Below, 18 T cell receptor beta chains from the same sample are listed, as sequenced in a study of blood T cell repertoires in COVID-19. Some clones are missing from TCRdb's copy, which holds only in-frame ones; the method was immunoSEQ multiplex PCR. The profile covers around 210,000 clones, with 70% to 90% appearing a single time and around 1.4% taken by the ten largest. The sample was peripheral blood. Receptors originate from a man younger than 30 with active or convalescent COVID-19.

This clone was recorded at least ten times. The chain links TRBV10-3 to TRBJ2-3; 8 bases fit TRBD2. V shed 8 bases, J shed 4 bases, and the junction held 17 bases outside the gene matches. Per the germline V gene, CDR1 is ENHRY and CDR2 is SYGVKD. This CDR3 is built from 17 residues. DNA of the CDR3: TGTGCCATCGTCTCCTCCTTTATAGCGGGGCCCTCAGATACGCAGTATTTT. Translating it yields CAIVSSFIAGPSDTQYF.

This chain joins TRBV13 and TRBJ1-1; TRBD1 might be the D (6 bases). In germline, CDR1 is PRHDT, CDR2 FYEKMQ (reference sequence). V lost 5 bases to trimming and J lost 3 bases, with 13 bases between them. The length of the CDR3 is 14 residues. The CDR3 nucleotides read TGTGCCAGCAGCGAGACAGGCCGTGACACTGAAGCTTTCTTT. Translated, it gives CASSETGRDTEAFF.

J is TRBJ1-1 and V is TRBV29-1; D is uncertain. Germline V gene data show CDR1 as SQVTM and CDR2 as ANQGSEA. Between the trimmed V and J ends, which lost 7 bases and 3 bases, there was a span of 12 bases. There are 12 residues in the CDR3. The CDR3 is CSAAGRDTEAFF. In DNA form, the CDR3 reads TGCAGCGCGGCGGGGAGGGACACTGAAGCTTTCTTT.

V usage is TRBV5-1 and J usage is TRBJ2-2; TRBD2 matches 11 bases. There are 19 residues in the CDR3. The V segment lost 3 bases and the J segment 1 base; nucleotides outside the gene matches: 11. CDR1 and CDR2 from the germline V gene are SGHRS and YFSETQ. The CDR3 protein is CASSYRGGSGRVNTGELFF. CDR3 nucleotide sequence: TGCGCCAGCAGCTACCGAGGGGGTAGCGGGAGGGTGAACACCGGGGAGCTGTTTTTT.

V and J are TRBV11-2 and TRBJ1-3; tentative D call: TRBD1 (5 bases). Germline V gives CDR1 SGHAT, CDR2 FQNNGV. Trimming removed 1 base from V and 0 bases from J, with 7 bases in between. This CDR3 is built from 15 residues. The CDR3 nucleotides read TGTGCCAGCAGCTTAGGACAGTTCTCTGGAAACACCATATATTTT. As protein: CASSLGQFSGNTIYF. Variable domain in full (rest from reference TRBV11-2 and TRBJ1-3): EAGVAQSPRYKIIEKRQSVAFWCNPISGHATLYWYQQILGQGPKLLIQFQNNGVVDDSQLPKDRFSAERLKGVDSTLKIQPAKLEDSAVYLCASSLGQFSGNTIYFGEGSWLTVV.

The chain links TRBV10-1 to TRBJ1-1; 7 nucleotides agree with TRBD1. This CDR3 contains 13 residues. J was trimmed by 7 bases and V by 6 bases; bases with no gene match: 8. Per the germline V gene, CDR1 is WNHNN and CDR2 is SYGVQD (reference sequence). The CDR3 here is CASSKDRVNEAFF. The CDR3 DNA is TGCGCCAGCAGCAAAGACAGGGTGAATGAAGCTTTCTTT.

V and J are TRBV6-4 and TRBJ1-1; the match to TRBD1 covers 7 bases. There are 14 residues in the CDR3. Germline-derived CDR1 and CDR2 are MRHNA and SNTAGT. J lost 0 bases, V lost 5 bases, and 3 bases had no gene match. This CDR3 is CASSPGTVNTEAFF. In nucleotides, the CDR3 is TGTGCCAGCAGTCCCGGGACAGTGAACACTGAAGCTTTCTTT.

The V call is TRBV5-4, the J call TRBJ2-7; 9 bases agree with TRBD2. The CDR3 spans 16 residues. Per germline, CDR1 SGHNT and CDR2 YYREEE (reference sequence). With 0 bases clipped from V and 3 bases from J, the junction kept 7 bases outside the gene matches. CDR3 sequence (DNA): TGTGCCAGCAGCTTGGGTAGCGGGAGAAGCAGCTACGAGCAGTACTTC. Its protein is CASSLGSGRSSYEQYF.

J is TRBJ1-1 and V is TRBV19, with no clear D. The CDR3 is 15 residues long. The V and J ends lost 6 bases and 4 bases respectively, with 18 bases between them. Germline CDR1 is LNHDA and CDR2 is SQIVND (reference sequence). CDR3 sequence: CASRTNRRAGTEAFF. Here the CDR3 DNA reads TGTGCCAGTAGGACAAACCGTCGAGCTGGCACTGAAGCTTTCTTT.

This chain joins TRBV3-1 (or the pseudogene TRBV3-2) and TRBJ2-7; D call uncertain. CDR1 and CDR2 from the germline V gene are LGHDT and YNNKEL (reference sequence). The CDR3 length is 13 residues. Trimming shortened V by 1 base and J by 3 bases, and 7 bases separated the two germline ends. In DNA form, the CDR3 reads TGTGCCAGCAGCCAAGCGAGATACTACGAGCAGTACTTC. Translating it yields CASSQARYYEQYF.

This clone has only one observation. This chain joins TRBV5-1 and TRBJ2-3, with 7 positions matching TRBD1. This CDR3 contains 15 residues. Germline loops: CDR1 SGHRS, CDR2 YFSETQ. V lost 0 bases and J lost 2; bases outside the gene matches: 3. The CDR3 coding sequence is TGCGCCAGCAGCTTGGACAGGGGCGACACAGATACGCAGTATTTT. It specifies CASSLDRGDTDTQYF.

The chain has TRBV7-7 and TRBJ2-1; 12 bases map to TRBD2. J lost 5 bases, V lost 4 bases, and 3 bases had no gene match. Germline CDR1 is SSHAT and CDR2 is FNYEAQ (reference sequence). The CDR3 contains 15 residues. The CDR3 DNA reads as TGTGCCAGCAGCTCTAGCGGGAGGGTGGACAATGAGCAGTTCTTC. It codes for CASSSSGRVDNEQFF. Supplemented by reference TRBV7-7 and TRBJ2-1, the full variable domain reads GAGVSQSPRYKVTKRGQDVTLRCDPISSHATLYWYQQALGQGPEFLTYFNYEAQPDKSGLPSDRFSAERPEGSISTLTIQRTEQRDSAMYRCASSSSGRVDNEQFFGPGTRLTVL.

This clone was observed once. The chain is built from TRBV7-2 and TRBJ2-1, with TRBD2 matching 8 bases. Germline loops: CDR1 SGHTA, CDR2 FQGNSA. This CDR3 region has 15 residues. V shed 5 bases, J shed 10 bases, and the junction held 13 bases outside the gene matches. This CDR3 reads CASSPSGGSGKEQFF. CDR3 DNA: TGTGCCAGCAGCCCCTCCGGGGGTAGCGGGAAAGAGCAGTTCTTC. The full variable domain, its missing parts supplied by reference TRBV7-2 and TRBJ2-1, is GAGVSQSPSNKVTEKGKDVELRCDPISGHTALYWYRQSLGQGLEFLIYFQGNSAPDKSGLPSDRFSAERTGGSVSTLTIQRTQQEDSAVYLCASSPSGGSGKEQFFGPGTRLTVL.

This chain connects TRBV7-9 to TRBJ1-6; weak D call: TRBD1 (5 bases). The CDR3 loop spans 14 amino acids. Germline values: CDR1 SEHNR, CDR2 FQNEAQ (reference sequence). Deletions cut 5 bases from V and 7 bases from J, with 12 bases between. CDR3 loop: CASSLTVSNSPLHF. Here the CDR3 DNA reads TGTGCCAGCAGCCTGACAGTCTCCAATTCACCCCTCCACTTT.

The genes are TRBV6-5 and TRBJ2-7; D call uncertain. The germline V gene encodes CDR1 MNHEY and CDR2 SVGAGI. V was pared by 5 bases and J by 2 bases, with 10 bases between. This CDR3 is 13 amino acids long. DNA of the CDR3: TGTGCCAGCAGTCTGTTGCAGACCTACGAGCAGTACTTC. It yields the protein CASSLLQTYEQYF.

The chain couples TRBV4-3 to TRBJ2-1; D unclear. CDR3 length: 16 amino acids. The V gene lost 1 base and the J gene lost 7 bases, with 17 bases spanning the gap. Per germline, CDR1 LGHNA and CDR2 YSLEER. DNA for the CDR3: TGCGCCAGCAGCCAAGGGGTAGACACCCATGGGAATGAGCAGTTCTTC. Residues: CASSQGVDTHGNEQFF.

The CDR3 DNA follows: TGCGCCAGCAGCTCTGGACAGGGGCACACTGAAGCTTTCTTT. It codes for CASSSGQGHTEAFF. The chain uses TRBV5-1 and TRBJ1-1; 9 nucleotides align to TRBD1. Germline V CDR1 and CDR2: SGHRS, YFSETQ. The CDR3 contains 14 residues. V trimming: 3 bases; J trimming: 3 bases; junction bases outside the gene matches: 3. Based on the CDR3 plus reference TRBV5-1 and TRBJ1-1, the full variable domain is KAGVTQTPRYLIKTRGQQVTLSCSPISGHRSVSWYQQTPGQGLQFLFEYFSETQRNKGNFPGRFSGRQFSNSRSEMNVSTLELGDSALYLCASSSGQGHTEAFFGQGTRLTVV.

This rearrangement joins TRBV3-1 (or the pseudogene TRBV3-2) to TRBJ2-5, with 12 bases that match TRBD2. The germline gives CDR1 LGHDT, CDR2 YNNKEL (reference sequence). This CDR3 has 15 residues. The ends lost 4 bases at V and 0 bases at J; junction bases unmatched: 0. The CDR3 loop reads CASSRLAGDQETQYF. The DNA of the CDR3 is TGTGCCAGCAGCCGACTAGCGGGAGACCAAGAGACCCAGTACTTC.